Below are 25 T cell receptor beta chains sequenced from a single sample in a study of blood T cell repertoires in COVID-19. The table came from immunoSEQ multiplex PCR; TCRdb's copy has only in-frame clones and leaves some out. The sample records 140,000 or so clones, around 83% being singletons. Source material: peripheral blood. The source is a man younger than 45 with COVID-19, enrolled during active disease.

The V gene is TRBV28, the J gene TRBJ1-1, with 7 bases lining up with TRBD1. In germline, CDR1 is MDHEN, CDR2 SYDVKM. This CDR3 region has 17 residues. Trimming cost V 5 bases and J 0 bases; bases outside gene matches: 12. CDR3 protein: CASSHLVQGPMNTEAFF. CDR3 bases: TGTGCCAGCAGTCACCTAGTACAGGGGCCTATGAACACTGAAGCTTTCTTT. The variable domain in full, completed from reference TRBV28 and TRBJ1-1, reads DVKVTQSSRYLVKRTGEKVFLECVQDMDHENMFWYRQDPGLGLRLIYFSYDVKMKEKGDIPEGYSVSREKKERFSLILESASTNQTSMYLCASSHLVQGPMNTEAFFGQGTRLTVV.

V usage is TRBV30 and J usage is TRBJ1-2; 10 nucleotides align to TRBD1. CDR3 length equals 15 residues. Germline V CDR1 and CDR2: GTSNPN, SVGIG (reference sequence). The trim removed 3 bases at V and 6 bases at J, leaving 10 bases unmatched. CDR3 protein: CAWRPTGGWVDGYTF. The CDR3 coding sequence is TGTGCCTGGAGGCCGACAGGGGGCTGGGTAGATGGCTACACCTTC.

The chain has TRBV11-3 and TRBJ2-1; the D is unclear. The CDR3 extends over 14 amino acids. Looked up from germline, CDR1 is SGHNT and CDR2 is YENEEA. V gave up 4 bases and J gave up 10 bases, with 17 bases separating them. The CDR3 region is CASSSLSSLSEQFF. CDR3 in DNA: TGTGCCAGCAGCTCCCTGAGCTCCCTCTCCGAGCAGTTCTTC.

The rearrangement joins TRBV9 to TRBJ2-7, with 7 bases identical to TRBD1. CDR1 SGDLS and CDR2 YYNGEE come from the germline V gene. Trimming cost V 0 bases and J 3 bases; bases outside gene matches: 3. The CDR3 sequence is 14 residues long. The CDR3 loop reads CASSVVRDSYEQYF. In DNA, the CDR3 is TGTGCCAGCAGCGTAGTACGGGACAGCTACGAGCAGTACTTC.

This clone was picked up one time. The chain is built from TRBV28 and TRBJ2-7; D remains ambiguous. V gave up 3 bases and J gave up 2 bases, with 8 bases separating them. The CDR3 has 13 residues. Germline assignment: CDR1 MDHEN and CDR2 SYDVKM. CDR3 residues: CASSLYRTYEQYF. The DNA of the CDR3 is TGTGCCAGCAGTTTGTACAGAACCTACGAGCAGTACTTC.

The chain uses TRBV6-2 or TRBV6-3 and TRBJ2-3; 7 bases are shared with TRBD1. Losses at the gene ends were 0 bases for V and 6 bases for J; bases not matched to a gene: 9. This CDR3 has 16 amino acids. Germline V CDR1 and CDR2: MNHEY, SVGEGT. DNA for the CDR3: TGTGCCAGCAGTTACTCAGGGACAGACAACCTCGATACGCAGTATTTT. The encoded protein is CASSYSGTDNLDTQYF.

V is TRBV2 and J is TRBJ2-2; D gene uncertain. This CDR3 comprises 11 residues. V lost 6 bases to trimming and J lost 5 bases, with 4 bases between them. Germline CDR1 is SNHLY and CDR2 is FYNNEI. As DNA, the CDR3 is TGTGCCAGCAGGCAGACCGGGGAGCTGTTTTTT. It encodes CASRQTGELFF. Full variable domain (remainder filled in from reference TRBV2 and TRBJ2-2): EPEVTQTPSHQVTQMGQEVILRCVPISNHLYFYWYRQILGQKVEFLVSFYNNEISEKSEIFDDQFSVERPDGSNFTLKIRSTKLEDSAMYFCASRQTGELFFGEGSRLTVL.

The rearrangement uses TRBV19 and TRBJ2-7; no firm D call. Germline V gene data show CDR1 as LNHDA and CDR2 as SQIVND (reference sequence). The CDR3 runs 11 residues. V lost 4 bases and J lost 2, with 3 bases in between. The chain's CDR3 is CASSSAYEQYF. DNA for the CDR3: TGTGCCAGTAGTAGCGCCTACGAGCAGTACTTC.

The rearrangement links TRBV7-9 to TRBJ2-7; TRBD1 matches at 10 bases. The V and J ends lost 5 bases and 7 bases, in that order; junction bases with no gene match: 5. Germline loops: CDR1 SEHNR, CDR2 FQNEAQ (reference sequence). This CDR3 spans 13 amino acids. The CDR3 here is CASSQTGGGEQYF. The CDR3 bases are TGTGCCAGCAGCCAGACAGGGGGCGGGGAGCAGTACTTC. The variable domain in full, with the rest retrieved from reference TRBV7-9 and TRBJ2-7, is DTGVSQNPRHKITKRGQNVTFRCDPISEHNRLYWYRQTLGQGPEFLTYFQNEAQLEKSRLLSDRFSAERPKGSFSTLEIQRTEQGDSAMYLCASSQTGGGEQYFGPGTRLTVT.

This chain joins TRBV5-6 and TRBJ2-7; a possible D gene is TRBD1 (6 bases). Germline assignment: CDR1 SGHDT and CDR2 YYEEEE. The V end was cut by 0 bases, the J end by 1 base, with 8 bases between. This CDR3 is 14 amino acids long. The CDR3 nucleotides read TGTGCCAGCAGCTTGGAAAGGGGGTCCTACGAGCAGTACTTC. Translation: CASSLERGSYEQYF.

V usage is TRBV21-1 and J usage is TRBJ2-1; TRBD2, the table's D call, was not compared with the DNA. TRBV21-1 is deemed a pseudogene. The length of the CDR3 is 14 residues. CDR3 nucleotide sequence: TGTGCCAGCAGCAAAGAGCCCCCCCACAATGAGCAGTTCTTC. It specifies CASSKEPPHNEQFF.

This clone was recorded only once. The J gene is TRBJ2-2, the V gene TRBV10-1; tentatively, D is TRBD1 (6 bases). The CDR3 has 15 residues. CDR1 and CDR2 (germline): WNHNN, SYGVQD (reference sequence). Trimming left V 0 bases short and J 4 bases short, with 9 bases between. In DNA form, the CDR3 reads TGCGCCAGCAGTGAGTCGATGGGGGCCACCGGGGAGCTGTTTTTT. This sequence encodes CASSESMGATGELFF.

This clone was found once. The J gene is TRBJ1-6, the V gene TRBV19, with 7 bases fitting TRBD1. J gave up 4 bases and V 9 bases, and 6 bases lay outside the gene matches. Germline V gene sequence: CDR1 LNHDA, CDR2 SQIVND (reference sequence). This CDR3 region has 14 residues. The CDR3, as DNA: TGTGCCAGCTCAGACAGGGATTATAATTCACCCCTCCACTTT. It codes for CASSDRDYNSPLHF.

This clone was counted many times. J is TRBJ2-7 and V is TRBV2, with 12 bases that match TRBD2. V was pared by 8 bases and J by 5 bases, with 7 bases of the junction left unmatched. The CDR3 spans 14 residues. Germline V CDR1 and CDR2: SNHLY, FYNNEI. CDR3 DNA: TGTGCCAGCCTTCTAGCGGGAGGGCCCGACGAGCAGTACTTC. Translation: CASLLAGGPDEQYF.

V gene TRBV9 combines with J gene TRBJ2-1; 7 bases match TRBD2. This CDR3 has 16 amino acids. V lost 0 bases to trimming and J lost 8 bases; unmatched junction nucleotides: 11. In germline, CDR1 is SGDLS, CDR2 YYNGEE. The CDR3 coding sequence is TGTGCCAGCAGCGTAGGCGGGGGAGGGAGAGCCGATGAGCAGTTCTTC. Amino acids: CASSVGGGGRADEQFF. The whole variable domain, filled in from reference TRBV9 and TRBJ2-1, reads DSGVTQTPKHLITATGQRVTLRCSPRSGDLSVYWYQQSLDQGLQFLIQYYNGEERAKGNILERFSAQQFPDLHSELNLSSLELGDSALYFCASSVGGGGRADEQFFGPGTRLTVL.

This chain connects TRBV6-5 to TRBJ1-6; D uncertain. This CDR3 contains 14 residues. V was cut by 8 bases and J by 4 bases, with 12 bases left in between. CDR1 is MNHEY and CDR2 is SVGAGI in the germline V gene. CDR3 DNA sequence: TGTGCCAGCCGCCATTCGGAGTATAATTCACCCCTCCACTTT. It translates to CASRHSEYNSPLHF.

The chain employs TRBV11-3 and TRBJ1-3, with D unresolved. The CDR3 extends over 14 amino acids. Germline CDR1 SGHNT, CDR2 YENEEA. V was clipped by 4 bases and J by 1 base, with 8 bases between them. The DNA of the CDR3 is TGTGCCAGCAGCTCCGGGGAATCTGGAAACACCATATATTTT. It specifies CASSSGESGNTIYF.

This chain joins TRBV7-9 and TRBJ2-1; 7 bases are shared with TRBD2. CDR1 and CDR2 from the germline V gene are SEHNR and FQNEAQ (reference sequence). This CDR3 is built from 15 residues. Trimming cost V 2 bases and J 4 bases; bases outside gene matches: 5. CDR3 in amino acids: CASSLLSGTYNEQFF. CDR3 nucleotides: TGTGCCAGCAGCTTACTCAGCGGGACTTACAATGAGCAGTTCTTC.

The chain couples TRBV27 to TRBJ2-5; maybe TRBD1 (6 bases). The CDR3 has 14 residues. V gave up 2 bases and J gave up 6 bases, with 13 bases separating them. Germline CDR1 MNHEY, CDR2 SMNVEV (reference sequence). CDR3: CASSLGRGGQTQYF. As DNA, the CDR3 is TGTGCCAGCAGTTTAGGCAGAGGGGGTCAGACCCAGTACTTC.

The CDR3 loop reads CASSFSGTGSHEQYF. The DNA of the CDR3 is TGTGCCAGCAGTTTCTCCGGGACAGGGTCACACGAGCAGTACTTC. The rearrangement joins TRBV28 to TRBJ2-7; 9 positions agree with TRBD1. The germline CDR1 and CDR2 sequences are MDHEN and SYDVKM. The CDR3 is 15 amino acids. V was pared by 3 bases and J by 5 bases, with 8 bases of the junction left unmatched.

The rearrangement joins TRBV4-1 to TRBJ1-5; a possible D gene is TRBD1 (5 bases). The germline CDR1 and CDR2 sequences are MGHRA and YSYEKL. The CDR3 loop spans 14 amino acids. Trimming took 4 bases from V and 5 from J, leaving 12 bases between them. CDR3 sequence (DNA): TGCGCCAGCAGCCCCCGGGAGGGGTATCAGCCCCAGCATTTT. Its translation is CASSPREGYQPQHF.

The chain combines TRBV27 with TRBJ2-7, with D hard to call. The CDR3 has 14 residues. Trimming took 0 bases from V and 7 from J, leaving 13 bases between them. Per the germline V gene, CDR1 is MNHEY and CDR2 is SMNVEV (reference sequence). Here the CDR3 reads CASSLSPPSREQYF. In nucleotides, the CDR3 is TGTGCCAGCAGTTTATCCCCCCCATCGAGAGAGCAGTACTTC.

The chain combines TRBV6-6 with TRBJ2-7, with D maybe TRBD1 (6 bases). The CDR3 is made up of 14 amino acids. V was trimmed by 5 bases and J by 2 bases, leaving 13 bases between them. From germline, CDR1 is MNHNY and CDR2 SVGAGI (reference sequence). CDR3 nucleotide sequence: TGTGCCAGCAGTCCTTCCGGGACAACCTACGAGCAGTACTTC. This sequence encodes CASSPSGTTYEQYF.

J is TRBJ1-5 and V is TRBV6-5; D is possibly TRBD1 (6 bases). V lost 6 bases, J lost 1 base, and 13 bases lay in between. Looked up from germline, CDR1 is MNHEY and CDR2 is SVGAGI. The CDR3 extends over 15 amino acids. The CDR3 loop reads CASRYGQLSNQPQHF. DNA of the CDR3: TGTGCCAGCAGGTACGGACAGCTGAGCAATCAGCCCCAGCATTTT.

J is TRBJ2-2 and V is TRBV2; TRBD2 aligns across 7 bases. The CDR3 covers 14 residues. Germline V CDR1 and CDR2: SNHLY, FYNNEI. The ends lost 4 bases at V and 2 bases at J; junction bases unmatched: 1. Written as DNA, the CDR3 is TGTGCCAGCAGTGGACTAGCCAACACCGGGGAGCTGTTTTTT. Translated: CASSGLANTGELFF.